Listed below are T cell receptor beta chains from one sample, sequenced in a study of OX40 agonist ivuxolimab in advanced cancers. This table comes from immunoSEQ multiplex PCR, and its TCRdb copy is limited to in-frame clones, with some not included. The profile covers some 20,000 clones, with about four fifths appearing a single time and roughly 3% taken by the ten largest. The sequenced sample was CD4+ or CD8+ T cells sorted from blood, obtained in a trial of the OX40 agonist ivuxolimab. The origin of the receptors is an adult with an advanced solid tumor such as melanoma, head and neck, liver or kidney cancer. Each CDR3 is given with its conserved first and last residue. D genes are given only for firm matches. Rows may omit the clone size; those that give it use once, few, many or a size class.

>TRBJ1-1|.|.|TRBV6-5
TGTGCCAGCAGTTACTCTGTGAACACTGAAGCTTTCTTT
CASSYSVNTEAFF
>TRBJ1-1|TRBD1|.|TRBV7-2
TGTGCCAGCAGTTCCCACCCCGTGCGGACAGGGTGGAACACTGAAGCTTTCTTT
CASSSHPVRTGWNTEAFF
>TRBJ2-3|TRBD2|.|TRBV7-2
TGTGCCAGCAGCTTATTAGCGGGAGGGCGGACAGATACGCAGTATTTT
CASSLLAGGRTDTQYF
>TRBJ1-1|TRBD1|.|TRBV6-5
TGTGCCAGCAATAAACAGGGGGCAACTGAAGCTTTCTTT
CASNKQGATEAFF
>TRBJ2-7|.|once|TRBV27
TGTGCCAGCAGTTCCCTACAGGGTTCCTACGAGCAGTACTTC
CASSSLQGSYEQYF
>TRBJ1-5|.|.|TRBV27
TGTGCCAGCAGTAGGAGGCAGAGCAATCAGCCCCAGCATTTT
CASSRRQSNQPQHF
>TRBJ1-2|.|.|TRBV6-5
TGTGCCAGCAAAGACCAGGCGGACTATGGCTACACCTTC
CASKDQADYGYTF
>TRBJ1-2|.|.|TRBV6-5
TGTGCCAGCAGGATGTCAGGGATCTCTAACTATGGCTACACCTTC
CASRMSGISNYGYTF
>TRBJ1-1|.|.|TRBV29-1
TGCAGCGTCATAGGGGGGCAGGGAGCGACTGAAGCTTTCTTT
CSVIGGQGATEAFF
>TRBJ2-5|TRBD1|.|TRBV27
TGTGCCAGTCGAGGGGGACAGGGGAAATTTGAGACCCAGTACTTC
CASRGGQGKFETQYF
>TRBJ2-3|.|.|TRBV11-3
TGTGCCAGCAGCTTGGGGGGAGATACGCAGTATTTT
CASSLGGDTQYF
>TRBJ2-7|.|.|TRBV2
TGTGCCAGCACGGCGGGCAGGAGCCTGGGCCGCTCCTACGAGCAGTACTTC
CASTAGRSLGRSYEQYF
>TRBJ2-4|.|once|TRBV15
TGTGCCACCAGCAGAGATATCGCCGGAGGTGGACGCGGAAACATTCAGTACTTC
CATSRDIAGGGRGNIQYF
>TRBJ1-1|.|.|TRBV5-6
TGTGCCAGCAGCTTGGGCGAAAGGACTGAAGCTTTCTTT
CASSLGERTEAFF
>TRBJ2-5|.|.|TRBV5-1
TGCGCCAGCAGCGCGGGACTGTGGGCCCAGTACTTC
CASSAGLWAQYF
>TRBJ2-7|.|few|TRBV10-1
TGCGCCAGCAGTGAGCCGGGGTCCTACGAGCAGTACTTC
CASSEPGSYEQYF
>TRBJ1-1|TRBD1|few|TRBV6-5
TGTGCCAGCAGCAAACAGGGGACCACTGAAGCTTTCTTT
CASSKQGTTEAFF
>TRBJ2-7|.|.|TRBV11-3
TGTGCCAGCAGCTTACGGGGGACCTACGAGCAGTACTTC
CASSLRGTYEQYF
>TRBJ2-1|TRBD1|once|TRBV6-6
TGTGCCAGCAGCCGAACCGGGACAGGTCTAAACAATGAGCAGTTCTTC
CASSRTGTGLNNEQFF
>TRBJ2-1|TRBD1|.|TRBV29-1
TGCAGCGTTCCACGGGACAGGGACAATGAGCAGTTCTTC
CSVPRDRDNEQFF
>TRBJ2-3|TRBD2|.|TRBV7-9
TGTGCCAGCAGCTTAACTAGCGGGGGTTCAGATACGCAGTATTTT
CASSLTSGGSDTQYF
>TRBJ1-4|.|.|TRBV28
TGTGCCAGCATCGAAGGGGGTACTAATGAAAAACTGTTTTTT
CASIEGGTNEKLFF
>TRBJ2-7|TRBD2|once|TRBV10-3
TGTGCCATCAGTGAACTAGCGGGAGCCCACGAGCAGTACTTC
CAISELAGAHEQYF
>TRBJ2-2|.|once|TRBV4-2
TGTGCCAGCAGTGCCGGGCCCACCGGGGAGCTGTTTTTT
CASSAGPTGELFF
>TRBJ1-5|TRBD1|few|TRBV11-3
TGTGCCAGCAGCCACGGAGGCGGGACAGATCAGCCCCAGCATTTT
CASSHGGGTDQPQHF
>TRBJ1-2|TRBD1|.|TRBV27
TGTGCCAGCAGTTTGGGACAGGGGTTTGGCTACACCTTC
CASSLGQGFGYTF
>TRBJ2-3|TRBD2|.|TRBV7-2
TGTGCCAGCAGCTTAGTGGCAGCGGGGGGGCTTTCCGATACGCAGTATTTT
CASSLVAAGGLSDTQYF
>TRBJ1-2|.|.|TRBV5-4
TGTGCCAGCGGGGGACTTGCCCTCTATGGCTACACCTTC
CASGGLALYGYTF
>TRBJ1-5|.|.|TRBV12-5
TGTGCTAGTGGTTTACCGAATCAGCCCCAGCATTTT
CASGLPNQPQHF
>TRBJ2-1|.|few|TRBV27
TGTGCCAGCAGTTTATCGACAGGTACCAATGAGCAGTTCTTC
CASSLSTGTNEQFF
>TRBJ2-2|.|.|TRBV9
TGTGCCAGCAGCGTAGAAATGGCCTCGTGGGAGCTGTTTTTT
CASSVEMASWELFF
>TRBJ2-7|.|.|TRBV11-2
TGTGCCAGCAGCTTAGGCGGGACGGATTACGAGCAGTACTTC
CASSLGGTDYEQYF
>TRBJ2-6|.|.|TRBV7-2
TGTGCCAGCAGCTCGCACAGGGCCTCTGGGGCCAACGTCCTGACTTTC
CASSSHRASGANVLTF
>TRBJ2-2|TRBD2|.|TRBV4-1
TGCGCCAGCAGCCAAGTCCCTCTGACTAGCGGGGGGACCGGGGAGCTGTTTTTT
CASSQVPLTSGGTGELFF
>TRBJ2-3|.|.|TRBV14
TGTGCCAGCAGCCAAGTTTTGGGGGCGACTGATACGCAGTATTTT
CASSQVLGATDTQYF
>TRBJ1-4|.|few|TRBV11-2
TGTGCCAGCAGCTTGAGGAGCGATAATGAAAAACTGTTTTTT
CASSLRSDNEKLFF
>TRBJ2-3|TRBD1|.|TRBV9
TGTGCCAGCAGCGCCCCAGGGGGCCTCAGGGATACGCAGTATTTT
CASSAPGGLRDTQYF
>TRBJ2-3|TRBD2|.|TRBV5-1
TGCGCCAGCAGCTTGGCCAGCGGGGGGGCCACAGATACGCAGTATTTT
CASSLASGGATDTQYF
>TRBJ2-1|.|.|TRBV5-1
TGCGCCAGCAGCTTGGGGCAGGGGACGGGTAATGAGCAGTTCTTC
CASSLGQGTGNEQFF
>TRBJ1-3|.|.|TRBV2
TGTGCCACCAAGGCCGCCTCTGGAAACACCATATATTTT
CATKAASGNTIYF
>TRBJ2-1|TRBD2|.|TRBV5-1
TGCGCCAGCAGCTTGGGGCTAGCGGACGCGGATGAGCAGTTCTTC
CASSLGLADADEQFF
>TRBJ1-5|TRBD1|few|TRBV28
TGTGCCAGCAGTGAAACAGGGGGGGATCAGCCCCAGCATTTT
CASSETGGDQPQHF
>TRBJ1-4|.|.|TRBV5-4
TGTGCCAGCAGCCCTGGGGCAGGGCGCTCAACTAATGAAAAACTGTTTTTT
CASSPGAGRSTNEKLFF
>TRBJ1-2|.|few|TRBV18
TGTGCCAGCTCAGACGCTAACTATGGCTACACCTTC
CASSDANYGYTF
>TRBJ2-5|.|.|TRBV5-1
TGCGCCAGCAGCCCGGTCGGGGGTAGCGGAAGACCGGAGACCCAGTACTTC
CASSPVGGSGRPETQYF
>TRBJ1-1|.|.|TRBV6-5
TGTGCCAGCAGTTACTCCGTGAACACTGAAGCTTTCTTT
CASSYSVNTEAFF
>TRBJ2-5|.|.|TRBV2
TGTGCCAGCAAAACAGGTGCTGCAGGGACCCAGTACTTC
CASKTGAAGTQYF
>TRBJ2-2|.|.|TRBV5-5
TGTGCCAGCAGCTTTTGGATAAACACCGGGGAGCTGTTTTTT
CASSFWINTGELFF
>TRBJ1-1|.|.|TRBV7-2
TGTGCCAGCAGCTTATTGGCGTTGAACACTGAAGCTTTCTTT
CASSLLALNTEAFF
>TRBJ2-7|.|.|TRBV7-2
TGTGCCAGCAGCTCCTACGGGGAGCAGTACTTC
CASSSYGEQYF
>TRBJ1-2|TRBD1|.|TRBV19
TGTGCCAGTAGTATAAGACAGGGCCATGGCTACACCTTC
CASSIRQGHGYTF
>TRBJ2-2|TRBD2|.|TRBV4-3
TGCGCCAGCAGCCACCCCGCGGGGGGGACGAACACCGGGGAGCTGTTTTTT
CASSHPAGGTNTGELFF
>TRBJ2-7|TRBD1|.|TRBV6-1
TGTGCCAGCAGTGGGGACAGGGAATCCTACGAGCAGTACTTC
CASSGDRESYEQYF